These 29 T cell receptor beta chains were all obtained from the same sample, sequenced in a study of shared clonotypes between healthy human individuals. TCRdb's copy holds only in-frame clones and misses some; the assay was immunoSEQ multiplex PCR. The table records 500,000 to 650,000 clones, around 81% of them present only once. Sequencing was performed on PBMCs. All receptors derive from a woman aged 40 to 50 in good health. Some clones in this sample may be carry-over from other donors' samples.

As for this clone: With a much larger clone just one base away, this may be a read error. V usage is TRBV30 and J usage is TRBJ2-1; the D gene could be TRBD1 or TRBD2 (5 bases each). The CDR3 spans 13 residues. Per the germline V gene, CDR1 is GTSNPN and CDR2 is SVGIG (reference sequence). The CDR3 DNA reads TGTGCCTGGACAGGGAGCTCCTACGATGAGCAGTTCTTC. Residues: CAWTGSSYDEQFF.

This chain links TRBV25-1 with TRBJ1-1; tentatively, D is TRBD1 (5 bases). In germline, CDR1 is MGHDK, CDR2 SYGVNS. The CDR3 spans 15 residues. Trimming left V 3 bases short and J 4 bases short, with 15 bases between. The CDR3 spells CASSDDNAGGTEAFF. DNA for the CDR3: TGTGCCAGCAGTGACGACAACGCCGGGGGCACTGAAGCTTTCTTT.

The CDR3 DNA sequence: TGTGCCAGCAGCTTCCCGGGAGGGCCCTACGAGCAGTACTTC. Protein sequence: CASSFPGGPYEQYF. The rearrangement uses TRBV7-2 and TRBJ2-7; TRBD2 aligns across 8 bases. The germline V gene encodes CDR1 SGHTA and CDR2 FQGNSA. CDR3 size: 14 residues. Trimming took 3 bases from V and 2 from J; bases not matched to a gene: 3.

The chain has TRBV28 and TRBJ1-5; TRBD1 matches 7 bases. CDR3 length: 16 amino acids. Losses at the gene ends were 4 bases for V and 3 bases for J; bases not matched to a gene: 9. Germline loops: CDR1 MDHEN, CDR2 SYDVKM. DNA for the CDR3: TGTGCCAGCAGTTCCAGGGGGAGCAGGAACAATCAGCCCCAGCATTTT. It is translated as CASSSRGSRNNQPQHF.

With regard to this clone: A much larger clone differs from this one at a single base, so this may be a read error. At the DNA level, this CDR3 is encoded by other sequences in the same sample as well. The chain links TRBV9 to TRBJ2-7; 13 nucleotides line up with TRBD2. CDR1 is SGDLS, CDR2 YYNGEE, per germline. Trimming cost V 4 bases and J 3 bases; bases outside gene matches: 1. This CDR3 is built from 14 residues. This chain's CDR3 is CASSRTSGSYEQYF. The CDR3 DNA sequence: TGTGCCAGCAGCCGGACTAGCGGGAGCTACGAGCAGTACTTC.

This clone has a handful of counts. The DNA for the CDR3 is TGTGCCAGTAGTATGCGACGGAACACTGAAGCTTTCTTT. Amino acid sequence: CASSMRRNTEAFF. The V and J genes are TRBV19 and TRBJ1-1; D is undetermined. The V and J ends lost 3 bases and 1 base respectively, with 6 bases between them. CDR3 length equals 13 residues. Germline lookup yields CDR1 LNHDA and CDR2 SQIVND (reference sequence).

In this sample, this clone turned up a few times. The chain joins TRBV15 to TRBJ2-7, with 12 bases fitting TRBD1. Germline V gene lookup returns CDR1 LNHNV and CDR2 YYDKDF (reference sequence). This CDR3 has 12 residues. The CDR3 DNA sequence: TGTGCAATCGGGGACAGGGGGCGGCAGCAGTACTTC. It specifies CAIGDRGRQQYF. The whole variable domain, remainder taken from reference TRBV15 and TRBJ2-7, is DAMVIQNPRYQVTQFGKPVTLSCSQTLNHNVMYWYQQKSSQAPKLLFHYYDKDFNNEADTPDNFQSRRPNTSFCFLDIRSPGLGDTAMYLCAIGDRGRQQYFGPGTRLTVT.

The chain combines TRBV9 with TRBJ2-7; perhaps TRBD2 as D (6 bases). CDR1 and CDR2 from the germline V gene are SGDLS and YYNGEE. Between the trimmed V and J ends, which lost 0 bases and 5 bases, there was a span of 18 bases. The CDR3 extends over 16 amino acids. This CDR3 is CASSVAQGGRIDEQYF. Here the CDR3 DNA reads TGTGCCAGCAGCGTAGCCCAGGGAGGCCGTATAGACGAGCAGTACTTC.

The CDR3 DNA reads TGTGCCAGCAAACTGACGACAGGGTTTAATGAAAAACTGTTTTTT. Translating gives CASKLTTGFNEKLFF. The chain uses TRBV6-1 and TRBJ1-4, with 7 bases identical to TRBD1. Germline V gene lookup returns CDR1 MNHNS and CDR2 SASEGT. This CDR3 is 15 amino acids long. Trimming at V came to 7 bases and at J to 4 bases, leaving 9 bases not matched to a gene.

This clone was counted once. The V and J genes are TRBV18 and TRBJ2-3, with 11 bases lining up with TRBD2. The CDR3 sequence is 17 residues long. The trim removed 0 bases at V and 5 bases at J, leaving 7 bases unmatched. Looked up from germline, CDR1 is KGHSH and CDR2 is LQKENI. The CDR3 nucleotides are TGTGCCAGCTCACCACCCTCCGGACTAGCGGGTGGAGATACGCAGTATTTT. It translates to CASSPPSGLAGGDTQYF. Supplemented by reference TRBV18 and TRBJ2-3, the full variable domain reads NAGVMQNPRHLVRRRGQEARLRCSPMKGHSHVYWYRQLPEEGLKFMVYLQKENIIDESGMPKERFSAEFPKEGPSILRIQQVVRGDSAAYFCASSPPSGLAGGDTQYFGPGTRLTVL.

The chain's CDR3 is CASSPDSTEAFF. The CDR3 DNA is TGTGCCAGCAGCCCTGACAGTACTGAAGCTTTCTTT. The genes are TRBV7-9 and TRBJ1-1; TRBD1 is a possible D gene (5 bases). The CDR3 contains 12 residues. Trimming removed 5 bases at V and 5 bases at J, with 9 bases between. The germline V gene has CDR1 SEHNR and CDR2 FQNEAQ (reference sequence). Variable domain in full (rest from reference TRBV7-9 and TRBJ1-1): DTGVSQNPRHKITKRGQNVTFRCDPISEHNRLYWYRQTLGQGPEFLTYFQNEAQLEKSRLLSDRFSAERPKGSFSTLEIQRTEQGDSAMYLCASSPDSTEAFFGQGTRLTVV.

The V and J genes are TRBV5-8 and TRBJ1-2; possibly TRBD1 for D (6 bases). From germline, CDR1 is SGHTS and CDR2 YDEGEE. Trimming left V 0 bases short and J 8 bases short, with 17 bases between. The CDR3 is 15 residues long. CDR3 protein: CASSLVEGGLRGYTF. The CDR3 DNA reads as TGTGCCAGCAGCTTGGTAGAAGGGGGGCTGAGAGGCTACACCTTC.

This chain joins TRBV9 and TRBJ1-6; tentatively, D is TRBD1 (5 bases). This CDR3 spans 15 amino acids. V lost 3 bases to trimming and J lost 10 bases, with 17 bases between them. Germline V gene sequence: CDR1 SGDLS, CDR2 YYNGEE. This CDR3 reads CASSGGFPPESPLHF. The CDR3 coding sequence is TGTGCCAGCAGCGGGGGGTTCCCTCCGGAATCACCCCTCCACTTT.

This chain links TRBV7-9 with TRBJ2-7; D remains ambiguous. Trimming stripped 5 bases from V and 7 bases from J, with 9 bases between. Per the germline V gene, CDR1 is SEHNR and CDR2 is FQNEAQ (reference sequence). CDR3 length: 11 residues. The DNA of the CDR3 is TGTGCCAGCAGCCCTTTGGGGGAGCAGTACTTC. Translated, it gives CASSPLGEQYF.

Comments on this clone: An end of the junction does not agree with germline; a read error may underlie this. This chain links TRBV7-7 with TRBJ2-2, with 7 bases identical to TRBD2. The CDR3 runs 17 residues. CDR1 SSHAT and CDR2 FNYEAQ come from the germline V gene (reference sequence). The CDR3 reads CASSHRGDGKNTGELFF. CDR3 nucleotides: TGTGCTAGCAGTCACCGGGGGGACGGGAAGAACACCGGGGAGCTGTTTTTT.

This sequence joins TRBV30 and TRBJ2-7; 11 bases line up with TRBD2. The germline V gene has CDR1 GTSNPN and CDR2 SVGIG (reference sequence). Trimming cost V 2 bases and J 4 bases; bases outside gene matches: 19. This CDR3 has 19 residues. Here the CDR3 DNA reads TGTGCCTGGAGTTCCCGCCTTAGCGGGAGGGCCCCTAGGGATTACGAGCAGTACTTC. Protein: CAWSSRLSGRAPRDYEQYF.

The chain carries TRBV27 and TRBJ2-7, with D tentatively TRBD1 (6 bases). This CDR3 region has 14 residues. The germline V and J ends were trimmed by 5 bases and 3 bases, with 14 bases remaining between them. The V gene's germline CDR1 is MNHEY and CDR2 SMNVEV (reference sequence). The CDR3 region is CASSLVSGDYEQYF. CDR3 coding DNA: TGTGCCAGCAGTCTGGTGTCAGGGGACTACGAGCAGTACTTC.

The chain has TRBV7-3 and TRBJ2-2; D gene uncertain. Germline assignment: CDR1 SGHTA and CDR2 FQGTGA. The V gene lost 0 bases and the J gene lost 4 bases, with 6 bases spanning the gap. The CDR3 contains 14 residues. The CDR3 DNA sequence: TGTGCCAGCAGCTTAACTAGCCCCACCGGGGAGCTGTTTTTT. This codes for CASSLTSPTGELFF.

V usage is TRBV29-1 and J usage is TRBJ2-5, with D possibly TRBD2 on 5 matching bases. This CDR3 is 14 amino acids long. Per germline, CDR1 SQVTM and CDR2 ANQGSEA. V dropped 1 base and J dropped 5 bases, with 14 bases sitting between them. CDR3 sequence reads: CSVEVAQRGETQYF. In DNA, the CDR3 is TGCAGCGTTGAAGTGGCGCAGAGAGGGGAGACCCAGTACTTC.

In this sample, this clone turned up a few times. A read error is the likely source, as a far larger clone sits one nucleotide away. The conserved phenylalanine or tryptophan normally closing the CDR3 is absent here, so this likely arose from a read error. The chain is built from TRBV7-2 and TRBJ1-3; weak D call: TRBD1 (6 bases). Germline CDR1 and CDR2: SGHTA and FQGNSA. The CDR3 loop spans 14 amino acids. Trimming stripped 6 bases from V and 3 bases from J, with 12 bases between. The CDR3 region has the DNA TGTGCCAGCAGTGTAGGGGGTAGTGGAAACACCATATATCTT. Its protein is CASSVGGSGNTIYL.

This clone was detected only a few times. It differs at one base from a far larger clone, so likely a read error. This chain joins TRBV5-4 and TRBJ1-2, with D possibly TRBD1 on 6 matching bases. The germline V gene encodes CDR1 SGHNT and CDR2 YYREEE (reference sequence). The length of the CDR3 is 14 residues. CDR3 bases: TGTGCCAGCAGCTTGGACAGGGAGGTCTATGGCCACACCTTC. Translation: CASSLDREVYGHTF.

The chain combines TRBV28 with TRBJ2-1; D not certain. The CDR3 consists of 14 residues. Germline assignment: CDR1 MDHEN and CDR2 SYDVKM. Trimming left V 6 bases short and J 4 bases short, with 13 bases between. CDR3 residues: CASSASDTYNEQFF. CDR3 DNA sequence: TGTGCCAGCAGCGCCTCAGACACATACAATGAGCAGTTCTTC.

The gene calls are TRBV7-9 and TRBJ2-3; D possibly matches TRBD1 or TRBD2 (5 bases each). The V and J ends lost 0 bases and 2 bases respectively, with 9 bases between them. Germline loops: CDR1 SEHNR, CDR2 FQNEAQ (reference sequence). This CDR3 spans 15 amino acids. The CDR3 loop is CASSLASGLTDTQYF. CDR3 bases: TGTGCCAGCAGCTTAGCTTCGGGGCTCACAGATACGCAGTATTTT.

The genes are TRBV6-6 and TRBJ2-7; 9 nucleotides align to TRBD2. Germline-derived CDR1 and CDR2 are MNHNY and SVGAGI (reference sequence). V lost 6 bases to trimming and J lost 4 bases; unmatched junction nucleotides: 1. The CDR3 spans 12 residues. DNA of the CDR3: TGTGCCAGCAGCGGACTAGCGTACGAGCAGTACTTC. Amino acids: CASSGLAYEQYF.

The genes are TRBV9 and TRBJ2-3; 9 positions agree with TRBD1. Unmatched junction bases numbered 11, after V lost 6 bases and J lost 3 bases. The CDR3 extends over 16 amino acids. Germline CDR1 SGDLS, CDR2 YYNGEE. Here the CDR3 DNA reads TGTGCCAGCACCCCCGGGGGACAGGGACCGACAGATACGCAGTATTTT. It translates to CASTPGGQGPTDTQYF.

This chain joins TRBV29-1 and TRBJ2-7; possibly TRBD1 for D (6 bases). Deletions cut 5 bases from V and 5 bases from J, with 10 bases between. This CDR3 comprises 11 residues. Germline CDR1 reads SQVTM; CDR2 reads ANQGSEA. The CDR3 coding sequence is TGCAGCGTTAGACCAGGGGACGAGCAGTACTTC. As protein: CSVRPGDEQYF.

The chain couples TRBV7-2 to TRBJ2-2; D is possibly TRBD1 (5 bases). V dropped 5 bases and J dropped 5 bases, with 15 bases sitting between them. Germline V CDR1 and CDR2: SGHTA, FQGNSA. CDR3 length equals 15 residues. CDR3: CASSPILGRTGELFF. Here the CDR3 DNA reads TGTGCCAGCAGCCCAATCCTGGGGCGGACCGGGGAGCTGTTTTTT.

This clone was observed a handful of times. The chain is built from TRBV2 and TRBJ1-3; D not resolved. Trimming removed 6 bases from V and 0 bases from J, with 9 bases in between. CDR3 length equals 14 residues. From germline, CDR1 is SNHLY and CDR2 FYNNEI. The CDR3 sequence is CASRPGSSGNTIYF. The CDR3 DNA reads TGTGCCAGCAGGCCGGGGTCCTCTGGAAACACCATATATTTT.

The rearrangement uses TRBV4-1 and TRBJ1-5; D ambiguous. The CDR3 is 15 amino acids. Germline V gives CDR1 MGHRA, CDR2 YSYEKL. V lost 3 bases and J lost 0, with 9 bases in between. The CDR3 sequence is CASSQQTNSNQPQHF. The DNA of the CDR3 is TGCGCCAGCAGCCAGCAAACAAATAGCAATCAGCCCCAGCATTTT.